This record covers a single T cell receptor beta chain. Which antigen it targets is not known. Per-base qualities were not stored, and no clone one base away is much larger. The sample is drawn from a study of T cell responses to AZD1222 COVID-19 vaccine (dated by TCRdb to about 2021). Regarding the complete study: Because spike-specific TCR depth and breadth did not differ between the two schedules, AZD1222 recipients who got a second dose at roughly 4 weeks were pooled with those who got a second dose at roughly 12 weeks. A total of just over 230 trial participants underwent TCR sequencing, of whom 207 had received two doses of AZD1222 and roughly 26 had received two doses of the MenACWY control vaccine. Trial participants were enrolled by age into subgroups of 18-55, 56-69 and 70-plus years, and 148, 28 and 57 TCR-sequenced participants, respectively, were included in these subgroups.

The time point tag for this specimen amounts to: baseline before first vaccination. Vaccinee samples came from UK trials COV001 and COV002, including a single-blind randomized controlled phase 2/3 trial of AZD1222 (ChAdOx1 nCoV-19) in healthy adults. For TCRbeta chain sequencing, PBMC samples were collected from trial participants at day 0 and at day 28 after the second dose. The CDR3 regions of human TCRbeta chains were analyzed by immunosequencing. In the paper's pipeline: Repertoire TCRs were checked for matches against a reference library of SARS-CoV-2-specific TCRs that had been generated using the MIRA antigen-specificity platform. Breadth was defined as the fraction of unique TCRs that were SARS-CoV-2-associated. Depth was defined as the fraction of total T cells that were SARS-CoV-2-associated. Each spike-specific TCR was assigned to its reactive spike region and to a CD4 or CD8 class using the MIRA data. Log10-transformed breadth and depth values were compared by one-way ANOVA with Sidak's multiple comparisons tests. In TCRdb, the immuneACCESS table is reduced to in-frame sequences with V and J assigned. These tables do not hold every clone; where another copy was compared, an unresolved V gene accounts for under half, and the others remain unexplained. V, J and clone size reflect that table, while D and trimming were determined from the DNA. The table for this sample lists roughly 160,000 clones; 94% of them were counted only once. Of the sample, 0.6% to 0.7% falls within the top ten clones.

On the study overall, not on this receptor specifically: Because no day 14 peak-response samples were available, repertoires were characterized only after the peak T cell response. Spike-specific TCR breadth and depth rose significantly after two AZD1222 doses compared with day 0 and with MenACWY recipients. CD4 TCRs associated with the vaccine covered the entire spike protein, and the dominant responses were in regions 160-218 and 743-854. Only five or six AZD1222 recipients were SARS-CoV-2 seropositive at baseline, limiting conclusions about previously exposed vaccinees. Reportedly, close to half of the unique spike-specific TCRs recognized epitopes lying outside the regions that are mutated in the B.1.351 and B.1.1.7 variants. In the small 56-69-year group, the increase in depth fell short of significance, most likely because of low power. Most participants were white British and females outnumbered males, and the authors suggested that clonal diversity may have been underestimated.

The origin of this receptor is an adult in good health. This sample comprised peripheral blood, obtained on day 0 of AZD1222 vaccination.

This receptor carries the CDR3 CASRDRGGYGYTF. The DNA sequence is given as TGCGCCAGCAGGGACAGGGGGGGCTATGGCTACACCTTC. This chain joins TRBV10-2 to TRBJ1-2; 10 central nucleotides agree with TRBD1. Ends trimmed: V by 6 bases, J by 4 bases; bases unmatched to a gene: 2. According to the germline V gene, CDR1 reads WSHSY and CDR2 reads SAAADI. The CDR3 numbers 13 residues from cysteine through phenylalanine. Left in the record is the CDR3 DNA by itself, 39 bases read in frame from the first base.